This T cell receptor (beta chain) was obtained from a study of blood T cell repertoires in COVID-19. The method was immunoSEQ multiplex PCR; TCRdb's version includes in-frame clones alone and lacks a portion of them. Of 250,000 to 350,000 clones in the sample, about 80% are singletons; the top ten hold around 14%. This clonotype was obtained from a person aged 65-85 years with COVID-19, enrolled during active disease. Sequencing used peripheral blood.

The CDR3 nucleotides are TGTGCCAGCAGTTTAACGTCCGGTTCACCCCTCCACTTT. Translating it yields CASSLTSGSPLHF. The chain employs TRBV27 and TRBJ1-6, with D uncertain. Germline CDR1 and CDR2: MNHEY and SMNVEV (reference sequence). The CDR3 is made up of 13 amino acids. Trimming left V 2 bases short and J 9 bases short, with 8 bases between.